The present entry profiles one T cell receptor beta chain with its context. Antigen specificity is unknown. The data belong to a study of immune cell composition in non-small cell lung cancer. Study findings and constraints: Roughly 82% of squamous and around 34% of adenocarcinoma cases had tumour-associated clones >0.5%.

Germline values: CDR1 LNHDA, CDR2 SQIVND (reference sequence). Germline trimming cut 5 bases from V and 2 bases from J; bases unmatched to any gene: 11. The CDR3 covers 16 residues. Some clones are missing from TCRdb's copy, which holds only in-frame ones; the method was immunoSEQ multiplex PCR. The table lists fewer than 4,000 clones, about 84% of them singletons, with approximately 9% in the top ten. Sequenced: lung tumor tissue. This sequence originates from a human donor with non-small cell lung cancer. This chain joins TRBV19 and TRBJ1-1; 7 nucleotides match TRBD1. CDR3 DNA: TGTGCCAGTAGTGCCAGGACAGGCCGGGACAACACTGAAGCTTTCTTT. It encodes CASSARTGRDNTEAFF.